This T cell receptor (beta chain) comes out of a study of cytomegalovirus exposure and HLA in healthy donors. Whole-study results and caveats: Sequencing artifact likely explains a cluster of highly shared sequence variants. V segments that were indistinguishable, TRBV6-2 and TRBV6-3 among them, were omitted from analysis. Being productive about 90% or about 30% of the time was typical of most TCR beta V segments in an earlier analysis.

This clone has more than one count but fewer than ten. As yet, its antigen is unknown. V lost 0 bases to trimming and J lost 9 bases; unmatched junction nucleotides: 8. The CDR3 spans 15 residues. Germline-derived CDR1 and CDR2 are SGDLS and YYNGEE. PCR was performed using 60 Vbeta and 13 Jbeta primers. Data came from immunoSEQ multiplex PCR; TCRdb stores just in-frame clones and leaves some out. The sample includes 170,000 or so clones, about four fifths seen only once; the top ten take under 7.5%. The sequence was collected from a man under 40 in good health and CMV-seropositive. Sequencing was carried out using PBMCs. This chain joins TRBV9 and TRBJ2-1; 8 bases are a match to TRBD2. This chain's CDR3 is CASSVAAGLGPEQFF. In DNA, the CDR3 is TGTGCCAGCAGCGTAGCCGCGGGACTAGGTCCTGAGCAGTTCTTC.